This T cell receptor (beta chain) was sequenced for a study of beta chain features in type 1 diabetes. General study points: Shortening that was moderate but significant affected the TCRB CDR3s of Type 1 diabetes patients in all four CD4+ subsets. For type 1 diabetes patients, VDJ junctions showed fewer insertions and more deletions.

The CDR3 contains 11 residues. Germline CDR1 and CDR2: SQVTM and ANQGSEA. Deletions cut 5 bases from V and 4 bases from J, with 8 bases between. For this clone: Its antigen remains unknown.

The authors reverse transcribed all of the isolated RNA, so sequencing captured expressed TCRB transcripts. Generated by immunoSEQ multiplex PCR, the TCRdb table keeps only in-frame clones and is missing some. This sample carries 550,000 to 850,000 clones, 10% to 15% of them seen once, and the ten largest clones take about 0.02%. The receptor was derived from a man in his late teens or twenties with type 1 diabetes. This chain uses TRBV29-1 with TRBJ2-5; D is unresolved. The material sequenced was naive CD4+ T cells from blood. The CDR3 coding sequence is TGCAGCGTTAACCACGGAGAGACCCAGTACTTC. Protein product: CSVNHGETQYF.